A single sample is the source of the 12 T cell receptor beta chains below, sequenced in a study of OX40 agonist ivuxolimab in advanced cancers. Sequencing was performed with immunoSEQ multiplex PCR; in TCRdb, only in-frame clones are kept and a portion is missing. The repertoire holds 100,000 or so clones, with more than 85% as singletons. The sequencing used CD4+ or CD8+ T cells sorted from blood, collected in a trial of the OX40 agonist ivuxolimab. Receptor source: an adult with an advanced solid tumor such as melanoma, head and neck, liver or kidney cancer.

V gene TRBV28 combines with J gene TRBJ1-5, with 7 bases that match TRBD1. With V trimmed by 10 bases and J by 3 bases, 3 bases remained unmatched. CDR3 length: 12 amino acids. In germline, CDR1 is MDHEN, CDR2 SYDVKM. CDR3 region: CATQGVNQPQHF. DNA of the CDR3: TGTGCCACCCAGGGGGTCAATCAGCCCCAGCATTTT.

The genes are TRBV6-6 and TRBJ2-1; D is possibly TRBD1 or TRBD2 (5 bases each). V was cut by 5 bases and J by 7 bases, with 12 bases left in between. The germline gives CDR1 MNHNY, CDR2 SVGAGI (reference sequence). The CDR3 loop spans 13 amino acids. The CDR3 DNA is TGTGCCAGCAGTGGGGCCGAGGGTAATGAGCAGTTCTTC. Translation: CASSGAEGNEQFF.

The DNA of the CDR3 is TGTGCCAGCAGCTTGATGTTCGACGCTGAAGCTTTCTTT. Its translation is CASSLMFDAEAFF. V is TRBV5-4 and J is TRBJ1-1; the D is unclear. The CDR3 totals 13 residues. V lost 1 base and J 6 bases, leaving 10 bases between the germline ends. The V gene's germline CDR1 is SGHNT and CDR2 YYREEE (reference sequence). Together with reference TRBV5-4 and TRBJ1-1, the CDR3 gives the full variable domain: ETGVTQSPTHLIKTRGQQVTLRCSSQSGHNTVSWYQQALGQGPQFIFQYYREEENGRGNFPPRFSGLQFPNYSSELNVNALELDDSALYLCASSLMFDAEAFFGQGTRLTVV.

The chain is built from TRBV5-1 and TRBJ2-3, with TRBD2 identical over 9 bases. The V gene end was trimmed by 1 base and the J gene end by 4 bases; junction bases not matched to a gene: 4. This CDR3 spans 15 amino acids. Germline V lookup: CDR1 SGHRS, CDR2 YFSETQ. CDR3 DNA sequence: TGCGCCAGCAGCTTGTTGGGACTAGCAGCAGATACGCAGTATTTT. Its protein product is CASSLLGLAADTQYF.

The V and J genes are TRBV5-6 and TRBJ2-4; the D gene is possibly TRBD2 (6 bases). The V end was cut by 2 bases, the J end by 13 bases, with 25 bases between. CDR3 length: 16 residues. CDR1 and CDR2 (germline): SGHDT, YYEEEE. Written as DNA, the CDR3 is TGTGCCAGCAGCTTATATCAGCCGGGACTCACTATGGGACAGTACTTC. Amino acids: CASSLYQPGLTMGQYF.

V and J are TRBV11-3 and TRBJ2-2; 7 nucleotides agree with TRBD1. V dropped 4 bases and J dropped 1; count of bases not matched to a gene: 3. The germline V gene has CDR1 SGHNT and CDR2 YENEEA. This CDR3 has 15 residues. CDR3 nucleotides: TGTGCCAGCAGCTCGGGACAGTTGAACACCGGGGAGCTGTTTTTT. It codes for CASSSGQLNTGELFF.

The chain is built from TRBV19 and TRBJ1-4; D ambiguous. Trimming left V 3 bases short and J 8 bases short, with 16 bases between. Germline V gene data show CDR1 as LNHDA and CDR2 as SQIVND (reference sequence). This CDR3 spans 15 amino acids. The DNA of the CDR3 is TGTGCCAGTAGTATCTCGTGGCACAGCAGCGAAAAACTGTTTTTT. Its protein product is CASSISWHSSEKLFF.

This chain joins TRBV4-2 and TRBJ2-1, with D perhaps TRBD2 (5 bases). V was cut by 1 base and J by 7 bases, with 8 bases left in between. The CDR3 is 13 residues long. Per the germline V gene, CDR1 is LGHNA and CDR2 is YNFKEQ. The CDR3 loop reads CASSQGSGNEQFF. The CDR3 DNA reads TGTGCCAGCAGCCAAGGGTCGGGGAATGAGCAGTTCTTC.

This chain joins TRBV19 and TRBJ1-5, with no clear D. The CDR3 is 13 residues long. V lost 3 bases and J 6 bases, leaving 9 bases between the germline ends. The germline V gene has CDR1 LNHDA and CDR2 SQIVND (reference sequence). Here the CDR3 DNA reads TGTGCCAGTAGTATTGGGGTAGGTCAGCCCCAGCATTTT. It encodes CASSIGVGQPQHF.

The chain couples TRBV6-1 to TRBJ1-5; D gene unclear. Germline values: CDR1 MNHNS, CDR2 SASEGT. V was shortened by 6 bases and J by 0 bases, with 6 bases between the two germline ends. The CDR3 covers 13 residues. This CDR3 is CASSAYSNQPQHF. CDR3 DNA: TGTGCCAGCAGCGCATATAGCAATCAGCCCCAGCATTTT.

This clone was observed a handful of times. The CDR3 nucleotides are TGTGCCAGCAGCCTAAGAGGTATAACCACAGATACGCAGTATTTT. Amino acids: CASSLRGITTDTQYF. The chain combines TRBV7-2 with TRBJ2-3; D gene ambiguous. Trimming took off 5 bases at V and 2 bases at J, with 14 bases between the two ends. The germline CDR1 and CDR2 sequences are SGHTA and FQGNSA. The CDR3 is 15 residues long.

V gene TRBV7-9 combines with J gene TRBJ2-1; possible D gene TRBD2, 6 bases. The CDR3 length is 17 residues. Germline CDR1 and CDR2: SEHNR and FQNEAQ (reference sequence). V lost 6 bases to trimming and J lost 8 bases, with 26 bases between them. CDR3 coding DNA: TGTGCCAGCAGGGGAATTAGCGGTAGGGTAGGGTTCGATGAGCAGTTCTTC. It translates to CASRGISGRVGFDEQFF.